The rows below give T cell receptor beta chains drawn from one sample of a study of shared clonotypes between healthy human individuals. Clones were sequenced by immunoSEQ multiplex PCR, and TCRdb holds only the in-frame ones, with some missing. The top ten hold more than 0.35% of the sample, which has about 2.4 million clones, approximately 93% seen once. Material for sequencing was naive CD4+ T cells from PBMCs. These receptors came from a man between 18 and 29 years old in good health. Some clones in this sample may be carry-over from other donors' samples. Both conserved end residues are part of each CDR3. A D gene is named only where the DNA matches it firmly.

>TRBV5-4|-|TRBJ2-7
TGTGCCAGCAGCTTGGGAGGGGGAGGTTACGAGCAGTACTTC
CASSLGGGGYEQYF
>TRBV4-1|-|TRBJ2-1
TGCGCCAGCAGCCAAGATCAGGGCACCTGGAGTGAGCAGTTCTTC
CASSQDQGTWSEQFF
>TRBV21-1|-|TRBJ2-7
TGTGCCAGCATTCCCGGGACCGAAGCCTACGAGCAGTACTTC
CASIPGTEAYEQYF
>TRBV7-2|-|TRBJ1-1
TGTGCCAGCAGCAGGGGGGGGCCTGAAGCTTTCTTT
CASSRGGPEAFF
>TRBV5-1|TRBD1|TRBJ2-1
TGCGCCAGCATCCGGGACAGCACTTCCAATGAGCAGTTCTTC
CASIRDSTSNEQFF
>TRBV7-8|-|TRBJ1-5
TGTGCCAGCAGCCAGACTAAGCAGCCCCAGCATTTT
CASSQTKQPQHF
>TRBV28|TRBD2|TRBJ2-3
TGTGCCAGCACCACATTTGAAGCGGGGACAGATACGCAGTATTTT
CASTTFEAGTDTQYF
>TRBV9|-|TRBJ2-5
TGTGCCAGCAGCGTATCAACGGCAACGCTCGCTGAGACCCAGTACTTC
CASSVSTATLAETQYF
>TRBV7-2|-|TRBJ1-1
TGTGCCAGCAGCTTAGAGATTACGGCGGCCCGCGCTTTCTTT
CASSLEITAARAFF
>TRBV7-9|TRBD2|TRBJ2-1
TGTGCCAGCAGCTCAGTCAGCGGGGTGGGAGGTGAGCAGTTCTTC
CASSSVSGVGGEQFF
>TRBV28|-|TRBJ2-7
TGTGCCAGCAGTTTTGGAAACCCCCGGACTGCAGGCTACGAGCAGTACTTC
CASSFGNPRTAGYEQYF
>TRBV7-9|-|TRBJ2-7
TGTGCCAGCAGCTTAGAAGGATGGGCAGGGTATACCTACGAGCAGTACTTC
CASSLEGWAGYTYEQYF
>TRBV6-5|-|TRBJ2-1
TGTGCCAGCAGTTACGATCCTCTGGACCCCGCGGTCTTC
CASSYDPLDPAVF
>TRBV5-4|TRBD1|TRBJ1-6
TGTGCCAGCAGTTCGGGACAGGGGGCCCGTAATTCACCCCTCCACTTT
CASSSGQGARNSPLHF
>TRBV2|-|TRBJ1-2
TGTGCCAGCACCCCAGGGTTGTATGGCTACACCTTC
CASTPGLYGYTF
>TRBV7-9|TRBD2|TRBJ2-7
TGTGCCAGCAGCTTAGATGGCCTAGCGGACTCCTACGAGCAGTACTTC
CASSLDGLADSYEQYF
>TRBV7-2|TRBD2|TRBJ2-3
TGTGCCAGCAGCTTGGCCCCCGTAGCGGGAGGGAAAGATACGCAGTATTTT
CASSLAPVAGGKDTQYF
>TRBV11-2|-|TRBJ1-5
TGTGCCAGCAGCTTCTCGAACAACCAGCCCCAGCATTTT
CASSFSNNQPQHF